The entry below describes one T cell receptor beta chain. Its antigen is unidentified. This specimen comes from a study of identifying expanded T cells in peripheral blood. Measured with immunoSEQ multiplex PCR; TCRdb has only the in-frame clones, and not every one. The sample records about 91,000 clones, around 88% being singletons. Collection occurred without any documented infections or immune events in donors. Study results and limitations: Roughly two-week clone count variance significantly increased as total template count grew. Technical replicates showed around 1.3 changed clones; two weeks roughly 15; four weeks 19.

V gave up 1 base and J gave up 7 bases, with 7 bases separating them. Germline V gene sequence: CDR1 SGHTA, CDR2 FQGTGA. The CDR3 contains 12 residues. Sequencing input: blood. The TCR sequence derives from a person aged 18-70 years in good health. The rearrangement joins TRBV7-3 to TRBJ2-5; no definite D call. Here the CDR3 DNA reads TGTGCCAGCAGCTTAATTCCGGGGACCCAGTACTTC. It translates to CASSLIPGTQYF.